One T cell receptor (beta chain) is described in this entry. What it binds is not known. The record originates from a study of T cells expressing NK-cell markers. Study details: Just one sequenced donor of eight was HCMV-seronegative, while seven were seropositive.

The CDR3 is 17 amino acids. Looked up from germline, CDR1 is SEHNR and CDR2 is FQNEAQ (reference sequence). Beta-chain TCR cDNA was generated via 5'RACE template switching with UMIs. TCRdb reprocessed the 5' RACE reads and keeps a single row for each CDR3 protein, giving no DNA. Here the sample table reports 400,000 to 450,000 distinct CDR3 sequences. Overall study results and limits: For four donors, these clonotypes were likewise the leading ones in the CD3+CD56-NKG2C+ fraction.

Sequencing was carried out using blood T cells: a sorted CD56 or NKG2C T cell subset, CD4+ or CD8+ T cells, or bulk PBMC T cells (not recorded which). The receptor was isolated from a woman aged 18-70 years in good health. This rearrangement joins TRBV7-9 to TRBJ2-1; as DNA is missing, the TRBD1 call by TCRdb cannot be tested. CDR3 sequence reads: CASSLGLVRGKYNEQFF. Drawing the rest from reference TRBV7-9 and TRBJ2-1, the complete variable domain is DTGVSQNPRHKITKRGQNVTFRCDPISEHNRLYWYRQTLGQGPEFLTYFQNEAQLEKSRLLSDRFSAERPKGSFSTLEIQRTEQGDSAMYLCASSLGLVRGKYNEQFFGPGTRLTVL.